The clone carrying this TCR beta chain appeared a few times. Its antigen remains unknown. These data belong to a study of vaccination and CD4 T cells after COVID-19. Looking at the study overall: Convalescent cases consisted of six males and four females, of whom two were Hispanic. The stimulus for the cells was overlapping spike peptides derived from SARS-CoV-2, HCoV-NL63, HCoV-OC43 and HCoV-229E. A CEFX pool, an HIV-1 Nef pool, or else no peptide went into the control cultures.

The treatment is: roughly 11-day PBMC culture with coronavirus spike peptide pools or control peptides (ViraFEST assay). Antigen-specific T cell expansion with peptide pools preceded TCR sequencing in the ViraFEST approach. Germline V gives CDR1 SGHTA, CDR2 FQGNSA. Trimming removed 1 base from V and 3 bases from J; junction bases left unmatched: 1. The CDR3 sequence is 14 residues long. Sequencing of cultured CD4+ T cell DNA used the Oncomine TCR Beta short-read assay. MiXCR was run by TCRdb on the PCR reads, yielding one entry per CDR3 protein. The table has tens of thousands of distinct CDR3 sequences, 40% to 50% seen once.

The clonotype comes from a human donor who had recovered from COVID-19. Sequences were obtained from CD4+ T cells from blood, cultured in vitro. J is TRBJ1-2 and V is TRBV7-2; TRBD1 matches at 8 bases. CDR3 in amino acids: CASSLGGQDYGYTF. The DNA of the CDR3 is TGTGCCAGCAGCTTAGGGGGACAGGACTATGGCTACACCTTC.